This is a list of T cell receptor beta chains from one sample in a study of sequential checkpoint blockade in melanoma. Some clones are missing from TCRdb's copy, which holds only in-frame ones; the method was immunoSEQ multiplex PCR. In the table there are about 21,000 clones, 27% of which are singletons. The input for sequencing was tumor tissue (inferred from file names), taken from a patient given nivolumab and ipilimumab in sequence. Source of these receptors: a human donor with melanoma. CDR3s include the opening cysteine and the closing phenylalanine or tryptophan. A D gene is named only where the DNA matches it firmly. Clone size appears in some rows only: once, few, many, or a class for an expanded clone.

abundance | j_gene | v_gene | d_gene | len | CDR3nt | CDR3aa
few | TRBJ2-1 | TRBV6-8 | TRBD2 | 15 | TGTGCCAGCAGTGACGCGGCGGGAGCCTACAATGAGCAGTTCTTC | CASSDAAGAYNEQFF
. | TRBJ1-2 | TRBV28 | . | 13 | TGTGCCAGCAGTTTATTTCGGATCTATGGCTACACCTTC | CASSLFRIYGYTF
. | TRBJ2-3 | TRBV28 | . | 13 | TGTGCCAGCAGTTCGGGAATGGTAGATACGCAGTATTTT | CASSSGMVDTQYF
few | TRBJ1-1 | TRBV9 | . | 13 | TGTGCCAGCAGCGTTTGGGATCGAACTGAAGCTTTCTTT | CASSVWDRTEAFF
. | TRBJ2-1 | TRBV28 | . | 14 | TGTGCCAGCACTGGGGGACCCCATGGGAATGAGCAGTTCTTC | CASTGGPHGNEQFF
few | TRBJ2-7 | TRBV6-8 | . | 14 | TGTGCCAGCAGAGACAGGGGACTAGGTTACGAGCAGTACTTC | CASRDRGLGYEQYF
. | TRBJ1-1 | TRBV6-8 | . | 14 | TGTGCCAGCAGTTACGAGGGACTGGACACTGAAGCTTTCTTT | CASSYEGLDTEAFF
. | TRBJ2-1 | TRBV6-8 | . | 12 | TGTGCCAGCAAGAGGGAGGACAATGAGCAGTTCTTC | CASKREDNEQFF
. | TRBJ2-1 | TRBV29-1 | TRBD2 | 14 | TGCAGCGGCGGAGGGACTAGCGGGACCGCTGAGCAGTTCTTC | CSGGGTSGTAEQFF
. | TRBJ1-2 | TRBV19 | TRBD1 | 16 | TGTGCCAGTAGTATAGGCGGACAGGGAAGGAAAAACGGCTACACCTTC | CASSIGGQGRKNGYTF
. | TRBJ1-4 | TRBV15 | TRBD1 | 14 | TGTGCCACCAGCTCCAGGACAGGGGTTGAAAAACTGTTTTTT | CATSSRTGVEKLFF
few | TRBJ1-4 | TRBV6-8 | TRBD1 | 15 | TGTGCCAGCAGTTACGGGACAGAGACTAATGAAAAACTGTTTTTT | CASSYGTETNEKLFF
. | TRBJ1-1 | TRBV9 | . | 14 | TGTGCCAGCAGCGGTTGGGTAGGGAACACTGAAGCTTTCTTT | CASSGWVGNTEAFF
. | TRBJ2-1 | TRBV19 | . | 13 | TGTGCCAGTACCACGGGATCCTACAATGAGCAGTTCTTC | CASTTGSYNEQFF